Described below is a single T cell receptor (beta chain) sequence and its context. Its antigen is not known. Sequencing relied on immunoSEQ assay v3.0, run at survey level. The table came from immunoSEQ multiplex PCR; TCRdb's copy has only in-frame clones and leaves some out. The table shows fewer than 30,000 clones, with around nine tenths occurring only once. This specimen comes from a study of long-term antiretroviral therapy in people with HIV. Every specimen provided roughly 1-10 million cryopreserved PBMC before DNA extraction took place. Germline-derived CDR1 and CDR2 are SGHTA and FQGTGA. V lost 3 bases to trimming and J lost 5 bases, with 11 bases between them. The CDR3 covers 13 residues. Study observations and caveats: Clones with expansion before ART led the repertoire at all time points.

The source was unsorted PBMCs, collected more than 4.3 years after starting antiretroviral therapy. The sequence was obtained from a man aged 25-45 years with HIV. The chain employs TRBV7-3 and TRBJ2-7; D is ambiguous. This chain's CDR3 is CASSFDGSDEQYF. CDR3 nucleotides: TGTGCCAGCAGCTTCGACGGTTCGGACGAGCAGTACTTC.